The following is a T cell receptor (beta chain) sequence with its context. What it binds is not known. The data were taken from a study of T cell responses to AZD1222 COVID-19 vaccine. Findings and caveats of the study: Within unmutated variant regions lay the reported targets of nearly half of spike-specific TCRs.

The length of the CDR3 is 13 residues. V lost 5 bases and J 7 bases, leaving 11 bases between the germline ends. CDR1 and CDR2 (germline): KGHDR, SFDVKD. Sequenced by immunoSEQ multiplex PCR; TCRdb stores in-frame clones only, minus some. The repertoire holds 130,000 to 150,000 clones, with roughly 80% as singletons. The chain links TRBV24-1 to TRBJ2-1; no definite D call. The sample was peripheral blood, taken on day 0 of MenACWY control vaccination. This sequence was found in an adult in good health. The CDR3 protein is CATSASGWNEQFF. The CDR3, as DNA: TGTGCCACCAGTGCCTCCGGGTGGAATGAGCAGTTCTTC.